The rows below give T cell receptor beta chains drawn from one sample of a study of shared clonotypes between healthy human individuals. Measured with immunoSEQ multiplex PCR; TCRdb has only the in-frame clones, and not every one. This repertoire shows under 1,100,000 clones, 60% to 80% found once; its top ten account for around 1.5%. The sequencing sample was made of memory CD4+ T cells sorted from blood. These receptor sequences come from a man aged 18 to 29 in good health. Both conserved end residues are part of each CDR3. D genes are given only for firm matches. The size of a clone is reported for some rows only, either as once, few or many, or as a class for expanded clones.

j_call	cdr3_length	v_call	clone_size	d_call	cdr3_aa	cdr3_nt
TRBJ2-1	14	TRBV30	few	TRBD2	CAWRTSGSFTEQFF	TGTGCCTGGAGGACTAGCGGGAGTTTTACTGAGCAGTTCTTC
TRBJ1-5	15	TRBV6-1	NA	TRBD1	CASSDQTGGNQPQHF	TGTGCCAGCAGTGACCAGACAGGGGGCAATCAGCCCCAGCATTTT
TRBJ2-7	15	TRBV27	once	NA	CASSLLGAGVYEQYF	TGTGCCAGCAGTTTACTCGGTGCAGGGGTCTACGAGCAGTACTTC
TRBJ2-1	12	TRBV7-2	few	NA	CASSFFSDEQFF	TGTGCCAGCAGCTTCTTTAGCGATGAGCAGTTCTTC
TRBJ2-3	14	TRBV7-9	NA	TRBD1	CASSPGTGADTQYF	TGTGCCAGCAGCCCCGGGACAGGGGCAGATACGCAGTATTTT
TRBJ1-2	14	TRBV9	NA	TRBD1	CASSSGTGDYGYTF	TGTGCCAGCAGCTCCGGGACAGGGGACTATGGCTACACCTTC
TRBJ2-7	13	TRBV6-1	NA	NA	CASRETPLYEQYF	TGTGCCAGCAGGGAGACGCCGCTCTACGAGCAGTACTTC
TRBJ2-3	14	TRBV27	NA	TRBD1	CASRDRSSTDTQYF	TGTGCCAGCAGGGACAGGTCTAGCACAGATACGCAGTATTTT
TRBJ2-2	13	TRBV19	NA	TRBD2	CASSTSWTGELFF	TGTGCCAGTTCGACTAGCTGGACCGGGGAGCTGTTTTTT
TRBJ1-1	15	TRBV5-4	NA	TRBD1	CASSFSLTGGTEAFF	TGTGCCAGCAGCTTCAGTCTGACAGGGGGAACTGAAGCTTTCTTT
TRBJ1-1	14	TRBV6-5	NA	NA	CASSYRGEHTEAFF	TGTGCCAGCAGTTACCGGGGGGAGCACACTGAAGCTTTCTTT
TRBJ2-7	14	TRBV6-4	few	TRBD1	CASSPGQGAYEQYF	TGTGCCAGCAGCCCGGGACAGGGGGCTTACGAGCAGTACTTC
TRBJ2-1	15	TRBV4-3	NA	NA	CASSQDWGTRNEQFF	TGCGCCAGCAGCCAAGATTGGGGAACCAGGAATGAGCAGTTCTTC
TRBJ1-2	14	TRBV6-4	few	NA	CASRRQVKDYGYTF	TGTGCCAGCAGGCGACAGGTGAAGGACTATGGCTACACCTTC
TRBJ2-5	13	TRBV6-6	NA	NA	CASSKQLAETQYF	TGTGCCAGCAGTAAGCAACTCGCGGAGACCCAGTACTTC
TRBJ1-5	15	TRBV27	NA	NA	CASSLKGHSNQPQHF	TGTGCCAGCAGTTTAAAGGGGCATAGCAATCAGCCCCAGCATTTT
TRBJ2-7	15	TRBV7-8	NA	TRBD1	CASSLAGTGVYEQYF	TGTGCCAGCAGCTTAGCGGGGACAGGGGTATACGAGCAGTACTTC
TRBJ2-7	15	TRBV2	NA	NA	CASSEDISSSYEQYF	TGTGCCAGCAGTGAAGATATTAGCTCCTCCTACGAGCAGTACTTC
TRBJ1-3	12	TRBV25-1	NA	NA	CASSAVGNTIYF	TGTGCCAGCAGTGCTGTAGGAAACACCATATATTTT
TRBJ1-1	15	TRBV7-9	few	TRBD1	CASSARQGGNTEAFF	TGTGCCAGCAGCGCAAGACAGGGTGGGAACACTGAAGCTTTCTTT
TRBJ2-1	12	TRBV5-6	NA	TRBD1	CASSFDREFQFF	TGTGCCAGCAGCTTCGACAGGGAATTTCAGTTCTTC
TRBJ2-3	16	TRBV5-1	NA	TRBD2	CASSSGLAGAADTQYF	TGCGCCAGCAGCTCCGGACTAGCGGGAGCGGCAGATACGCAGTATTTT
TRBJ2-3	15	TRBV5-4	few	NA	CASSLDFTSTDTQYF	TGTGCCAGCAGCCTGGACTTTACTAGCACAGATACGCAGTATTTT
TRBJ2-7	15	TRBV19	NA	NA	CATTRKAGWLGEQYF	TGTGCCACCACCCGTAAGGCGGGTTGGCTCGGCGAGCAGTACTTC
TRBJ1-3	15	TRBV15	NA	NA	CATSRDLGSGNTIYF	TGTGCCACCAGCAGAGATTTGGGATCCGGAAACACCATATATTTT
TRBJ2-7	15	TRBV18	NA	TRBD1	CASSLGQGGTYEQYF	TGTGCCAGCTCACTCGGACAGGGGGGAACCTACGAGCAGTACTTC
TRBJ2-3	15	TRBV7-9	NA	NA	CASSLAQVRTDTQYF	TGTGCCAGCAGCTTAGCGCAGGTCCGCACAGATACGCAGTATTTT
TRBJ1-2	13	TRBV14	NA	NA	CASSQRQNYGYTF	TGTGCCAGCAGCCAGCGACAGAACTATGGCTACACCTTC
TRBJ1-2	14	TRBV6-6	few	NA	CASSYGRGSYGYTF	TGTGCCAGCAGTTACGGCAGGGGATCCTATGGCTACACCTTC
TRBJ1-5	12	TRBV28	many	NA	CASSWGNQPQHF	TGTGCCAGCAGTTGGGGAAATCAGCCCCAGCATTTT
TRBJ2-7	13	TRBV6-6	NA	TRBD2	CASSLGTSYEQYF	TGTGCCAGCAGCCTCGGGACTAGCTACGAGCAGTACTTC
TRBJ2-5	14	TRBV25-1	NA	NA	CASSEEPLTETQYF	TGTGCCAGCAGTGAAGAGCCCCTAACGGAGACCCAGTACTTC
TRBJ2-1	13	TRBV5-4	NA	TRBD1	CASSMDRPNEQFF	TGTGCCAGCAGCATGGACAGGCCCAATGAGCAGTTCTTC
TRBJ1-1	14	TRBV10-3	NA	NA	CAISEYNLNTEAFF	TGTGCCATCAGTGAATATAACTTGAACACTGAAGCTTTCTTT
TRBJ2-7	12	TRBV7-9	NA	TRBD1	CASSRDSSEQYF	TGTGCCAGCAGCCGGGACAGTTCCGAGCAGTACTTC
TRBJ1-1	13	TRBV7-3	few	NA	CASSLSGVTEAFF	TGTGCCAGCAGCTTAAGCGGAGTCACTGAAGCTTTCTTT
TRBJ1-5	15	TRBV6-5	NA	NA	CASRTDRRGGQPQHF	TGTGCCAGCAGGACCGACCGAAGGGGCGGTCAGCCCCAGCATTTT
TRBJ2-5	14	TRBV2	once	NA	CASSGDNYQETQYF	TGTGCCAGCAGTGGTGACAACTACCAAGAGACCCAGTACTTC
TRBJ2-2	17	TRBV4-1	few	NA	CASSQDLAWENTGELFF	TGCGCCAGCAGCCAAGATTTAGCGTGGGAAAACACCGGGGAGCTGTTTTTT
TRBJ1-2	14	TRBV28	NA	NA	CATSLQAPNYGYTF	TGTGCCACCAGCTTACAGGCCCCTAACTATGGCTACACCTTC
TRBJ2-7	13	TRBV27	NA	TRBD1	CASWGQGAYEQYF	TGTGCCAGCTGGGGACAGGGTGCCTACGAGCAGTACTTC
TRBJ1-2	15	TRBV23-1	many	NA	CASSLGAGKDYGYTF	TGCGCCAGCAGTCTCGGGGCAGGGAAGGACTATGGCTACACCTTC
TRBJ2-1	14	TRBV5-1	once	NA	CASSLEGPLSEQFF	TGCGCCAGCAGCTTGGAGGGACCGTTGTCTGAGCAGTTCTTC
TRBJ1-1	14	TRBV11-1	NA	NA	CASSSGTVNTEAFF	TGTGCCAGCAGCTCGGGGACGGTGAACACTGAAGCTTTCTTT
TRBJ1-1	15	TRBV16	NA	TRBD1	CASSRPDRVDTEAFF	TGTGCCAGCAGCCGCCCCGACAGGGTCGACACTGAAGCTTTCTTT
TRBJ2-3	14	TRBV6-1	many	NA	CASSEEPSVHTQYF	TGTGCCAGCAGTGAAGAGCCTAGCGTTCATACGCAGTATTTT
TRBJ1-1	19	TRBV5-1	NA	TRBD1	CASSLGWTGALSRPSEAFF	TGCGCCAGCAGCTTAGGGTGGACAGGCGCTCTGAGTAGGCCGTCTGAAGCTTTCTTT
TRBJ1-5	14	TRBV2	NA	NA	CASSEGLSGQPQHF	TGTGCCAGCAGTGAGGGGTTATCGGGTCAGCCCCAGCATTTT
TRBJ2-3	15	TRBV5-1	NA	NA	CASSLSGKSTDTQYF	TGCGCCAGCAGCTTGAGTGGGAAAAGCACAGATACGCAGTATTTT
TRBJ1-4	15	TRBV6-5	NA	NA	CASSLSIGRNEKLFF	TGTGCCAGCAGTTTATCCATAGGCCGTAATGAAAAACTGTTTTTT
TRBJ2-2	15	TRBV7-3	NA	NA	CASSLTRTATGELFF	TGTGCCAGCAGCTTAACCAGGACAGCCACCGGGGAGCTGTTTTTT
TRBJ2-1	15	TRBV18	NA	TRBD1	CASSPLTDNRGEQFF	TGTGCCAGCTCACCTTTGACAGACAACAGGGGTGAGCAGTTCTTC
TRBJ2-2	14	TRBV19	once	TRBD1	CASSPTGQAGELFF	TGTGCCAGTAGTCCAACGGGACAGGCGGGGGAGCTGTTTTTT
TRBJ2-3	13	TRBV7-3	few	NA	CASSPQGGDTQYF	TGTGCCAGCAGCCCACAGGGCGGAGATACGCAGTATTTT
TRBJ1-5	14	TRBV7-9	few	NA	CASSLEVGNQPQHF	TGTGCCAGCAGCTTAGAAGTCGGCAATCAGCCCCAGCATTTT
TRBJ1-6	14	TRBV30	NA	NA	CAWSGDVQSSPLHF	TGTGCCTGGAGTGGGGACGTACAAAGTTCACCCCTCCACTTT
TRBJ2-1	15	TRBV28	once	NA	CASSLWSDSYNEQFF	TGTGCCAGCAGTCTCTGGAGCGACTCCTACAATGAGCAGTTCTTC